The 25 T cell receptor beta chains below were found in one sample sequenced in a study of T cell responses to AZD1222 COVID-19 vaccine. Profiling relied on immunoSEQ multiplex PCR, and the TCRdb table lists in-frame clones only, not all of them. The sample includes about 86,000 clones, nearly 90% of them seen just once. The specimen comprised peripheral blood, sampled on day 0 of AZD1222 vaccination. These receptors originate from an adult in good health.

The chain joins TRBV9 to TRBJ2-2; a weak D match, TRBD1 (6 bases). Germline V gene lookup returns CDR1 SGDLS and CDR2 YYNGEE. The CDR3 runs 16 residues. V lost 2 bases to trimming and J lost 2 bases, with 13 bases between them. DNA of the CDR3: TGTGCCAGCAGCGTCACCGGGACAAAAAACACCGGGGAGCTGTTTTTT. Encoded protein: CASSVTGTKNTGELFF.

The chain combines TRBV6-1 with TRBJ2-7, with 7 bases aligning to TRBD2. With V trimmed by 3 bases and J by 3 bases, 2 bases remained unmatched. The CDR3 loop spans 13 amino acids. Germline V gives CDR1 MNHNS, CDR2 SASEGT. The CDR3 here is CASSDRTSYEQYF. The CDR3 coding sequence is TGTGCCAGCAGTGACAGGACTAGCTACGAGCAGTACTTC.

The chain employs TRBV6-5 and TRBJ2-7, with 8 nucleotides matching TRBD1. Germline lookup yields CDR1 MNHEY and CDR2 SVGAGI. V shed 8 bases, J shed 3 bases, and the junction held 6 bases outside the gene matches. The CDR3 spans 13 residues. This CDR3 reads CASRDRSGYEQYF. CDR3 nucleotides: TGTGCCAGCCGGGACAGGAGTGGCTACGAGCAGTACTTC.

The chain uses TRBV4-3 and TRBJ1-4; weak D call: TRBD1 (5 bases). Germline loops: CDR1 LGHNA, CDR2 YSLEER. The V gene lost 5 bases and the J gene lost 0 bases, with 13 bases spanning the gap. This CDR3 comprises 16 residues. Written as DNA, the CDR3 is TGCGCCAGCAGCGGACAATTTACCACAACTAATGAAAAACTGTTTTTT. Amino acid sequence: CASSGQFTTTNEKLFF.

CDR3 in amino acids: CASSFSQGLLQEQFF. The CDR3 nucleotides are TGTGCCAGCAGCTTTTCACAGGGGTTGCTGCAGGAGCAGTTCTTC. This sequence joins TRBV7-3 and TRBJ2-1; 7 bases are a match to TRBD1. Trimming took 3 bases from V and 10 from J; bases not matched to a gene: 12. This CDR3 region has 15 residues. From germline, CDR1 is SGHTA and CDR2 FQGTGA.

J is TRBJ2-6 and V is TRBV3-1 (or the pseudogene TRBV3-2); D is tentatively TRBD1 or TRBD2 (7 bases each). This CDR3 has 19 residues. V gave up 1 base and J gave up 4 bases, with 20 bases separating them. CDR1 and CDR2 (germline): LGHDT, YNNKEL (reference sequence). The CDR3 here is CASSQAKAGGVSGANVLTF. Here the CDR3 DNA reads TGTGCCAGCAGCCAAGCTAAGGCAGGGGGGGTGAGCGGGGCCAACGTCCTGACTTTC.

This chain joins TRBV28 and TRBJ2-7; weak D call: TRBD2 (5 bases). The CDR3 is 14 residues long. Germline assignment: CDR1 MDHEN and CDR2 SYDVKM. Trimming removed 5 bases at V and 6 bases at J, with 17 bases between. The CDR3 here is CASSLTRPSSEQYF. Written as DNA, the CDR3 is TGTGCCAGCAGTCTTACTAGGCCCTCTAGCGAGCAGTACTTC.

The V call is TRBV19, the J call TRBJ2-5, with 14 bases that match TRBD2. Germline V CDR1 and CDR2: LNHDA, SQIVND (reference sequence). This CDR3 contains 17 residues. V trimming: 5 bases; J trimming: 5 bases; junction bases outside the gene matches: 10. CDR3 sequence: CASSEGTSGSFGETQYF. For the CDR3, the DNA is TGTGCCAGTAGTGAGGGGACTAGCGGGAGTTTCGGGGAGACCCAGTACTTC.

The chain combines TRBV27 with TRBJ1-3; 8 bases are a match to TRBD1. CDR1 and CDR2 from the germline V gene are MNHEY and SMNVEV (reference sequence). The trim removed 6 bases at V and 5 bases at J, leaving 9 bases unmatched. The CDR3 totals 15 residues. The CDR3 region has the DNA TGTGCCAGCAGCCCTACAGGGGGAATGAGAAACACCATATATTTT. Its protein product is CASSPTGGMRNTIYF.

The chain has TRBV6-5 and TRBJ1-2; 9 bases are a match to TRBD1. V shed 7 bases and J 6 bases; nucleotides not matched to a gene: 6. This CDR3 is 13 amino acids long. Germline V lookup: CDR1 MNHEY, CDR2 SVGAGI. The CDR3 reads CASNRGTGNGYTF. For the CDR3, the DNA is TGTGCCAGCAATCGGGGGACAGGGAATGGCTACACCTTC.

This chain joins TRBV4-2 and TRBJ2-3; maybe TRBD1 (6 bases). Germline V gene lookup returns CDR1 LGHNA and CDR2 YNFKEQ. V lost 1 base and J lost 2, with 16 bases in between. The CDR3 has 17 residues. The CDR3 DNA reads TGTGCCAGCAGCCAAGGCTCAAACCTGGGGGCCACAGATACGCAGTATTTT. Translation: CASSQGSNLGATDTQYF.

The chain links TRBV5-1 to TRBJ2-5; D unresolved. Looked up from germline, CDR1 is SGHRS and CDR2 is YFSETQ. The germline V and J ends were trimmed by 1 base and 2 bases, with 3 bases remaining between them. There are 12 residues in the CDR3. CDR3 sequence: CASSLRQETQYF. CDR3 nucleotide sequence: TGCGCCAGCAGCTTGCGGCAAGAGACCCAGTACTTC.

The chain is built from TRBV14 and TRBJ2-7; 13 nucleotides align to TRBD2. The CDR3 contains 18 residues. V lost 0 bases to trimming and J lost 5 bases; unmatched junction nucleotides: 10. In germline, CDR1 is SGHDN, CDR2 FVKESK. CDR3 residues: CASSQEAGLAGVVNEQYF. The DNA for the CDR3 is TGTGCCAGCAGCCAAGAAGCCGGACTAGCGGGAGTCGTCAACGAGCAGTACTTC.

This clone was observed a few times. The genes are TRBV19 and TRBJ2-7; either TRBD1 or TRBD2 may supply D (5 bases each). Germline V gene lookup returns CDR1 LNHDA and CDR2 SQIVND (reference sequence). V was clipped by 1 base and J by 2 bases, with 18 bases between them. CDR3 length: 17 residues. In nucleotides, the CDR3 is TGTGCCAGTAGTATAGTGACCGGGACCCCGCGACCCTACGAGCAGTACTTC. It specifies CASSIVTGTPRPYEQYF.

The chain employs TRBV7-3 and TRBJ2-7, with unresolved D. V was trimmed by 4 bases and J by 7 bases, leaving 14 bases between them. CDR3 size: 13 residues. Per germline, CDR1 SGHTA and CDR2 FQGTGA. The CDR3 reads CASSSINTAEQYF. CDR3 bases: TGTGCCAGCAGCTCAATTAACACAGCAGAGCAGTACTTC. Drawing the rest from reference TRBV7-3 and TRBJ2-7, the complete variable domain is GAGVSQTPSNKVTEKGKYVELRCDPISGHTALYWYRQSLGQGPEFLIYFQGTGAADDSGLPNDRFFAVRPEGSVSTLKIQRTERGDSAVYLCASSSINTAEQYFGPGTRLTVT.

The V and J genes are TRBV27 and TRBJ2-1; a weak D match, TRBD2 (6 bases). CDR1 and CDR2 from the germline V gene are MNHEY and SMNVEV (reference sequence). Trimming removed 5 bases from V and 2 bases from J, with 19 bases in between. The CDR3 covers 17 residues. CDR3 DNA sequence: TGTGCCAGCAGTCCTCGAAGTGCGGGAAGCGCCTACAATGAGCAGTTCTTC. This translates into CASSPRSAGSAYNEQFF.

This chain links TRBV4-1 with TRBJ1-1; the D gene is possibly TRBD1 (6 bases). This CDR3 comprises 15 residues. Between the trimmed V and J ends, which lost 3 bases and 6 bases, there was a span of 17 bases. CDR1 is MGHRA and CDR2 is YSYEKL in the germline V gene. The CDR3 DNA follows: TGCGCCAGCAGCCACATGTACCGGGGGCGCCCTGAAGCTTTCTTT. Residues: CASSHMYRGRPEAFF.

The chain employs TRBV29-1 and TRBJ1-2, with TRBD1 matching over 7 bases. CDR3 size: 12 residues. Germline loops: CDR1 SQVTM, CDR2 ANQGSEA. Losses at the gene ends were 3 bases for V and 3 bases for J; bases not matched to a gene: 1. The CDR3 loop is CSVDQGDYGYTF. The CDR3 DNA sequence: TGCAGCGTTGATCAGGGGGACTATGGCTACACCTTC.

The CDR3 loop reads CASSEGSYGYTF. In DNA form, the CDR3 reads TGTGCCAGCAGCGAGGGATCCTATGGCTACACCTTC. The V gene is TRBV9, the J gene TRBJ1-2; D unresolved. The CDR3 has 12 residues. Germline CDR1 is SGDLS and CDR2 is YYNGEE. Trimming removed 3 bases from V and 4 bases from J, with 7 bases in between. Variable domain in full (rest from reference TRBV9 and TRBJ1-2): DSGVTQTPKHLITATGQRVTLRCSPRSGDLSVYWYQQSLDQGLQFLIQYYNGEERAKGNILERFSAQQFPDLHSELNLSSLELGDSALYFCASSEGSYGYTFGSGTRLTVV.

The CDR3 DNA reads as TGTGCCAGCAGTGAGGTGGAGGGAACTGAAGCTTTCTTT. Amino acid sequence: CASSEVEGTEAFF. V is TRBV6-4 and J is TRBJ1-1, with D uncertain. The CDR3 sequence is 13 residues long. Between the trimmed V and J ends, which lost 3 bases and 5 bases, there was a span of 10 bases. Germline CDR1 reads MRHNA; CDR2 reads SNTAGT.

For the CDR3, the DNA is TGTGCCAGCAGCGACGAGTTTAGTGTGGGAAACACCATATATTTT. Its translation is CASSDEFSVGNTIYF. This chain links TRBV9 with TRBJ1-3, with D uncertain. Trimming removed 3 bases at V and 4 bases at J, with 14 bases between. The CDR3 is made up of 15 amino acids. Germline values: CDR1 SGDLS, CDR2 YYNGEE.

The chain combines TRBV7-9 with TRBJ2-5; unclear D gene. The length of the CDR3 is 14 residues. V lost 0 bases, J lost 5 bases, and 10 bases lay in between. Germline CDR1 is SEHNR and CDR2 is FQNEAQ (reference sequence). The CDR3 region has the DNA TGTGCCAGCAGCTTAGCATCGGTTCGGGAGACCCAGTACTTC. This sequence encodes CASSLASVRETQYF.

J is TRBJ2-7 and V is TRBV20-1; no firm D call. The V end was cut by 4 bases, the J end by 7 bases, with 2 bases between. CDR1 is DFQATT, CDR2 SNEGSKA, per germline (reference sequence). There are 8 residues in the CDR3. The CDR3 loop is CSATEQYF. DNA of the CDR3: TGCAGTGCTACGGAGCAGTACTTC.

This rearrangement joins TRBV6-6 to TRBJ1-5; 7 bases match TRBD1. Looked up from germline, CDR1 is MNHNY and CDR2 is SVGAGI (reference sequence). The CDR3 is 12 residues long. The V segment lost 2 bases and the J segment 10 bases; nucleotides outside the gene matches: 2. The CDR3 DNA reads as TGTGCCAGCAGTTACCGGGACAGACCCCAGCATTTT. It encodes CASSYRDRPQHF.

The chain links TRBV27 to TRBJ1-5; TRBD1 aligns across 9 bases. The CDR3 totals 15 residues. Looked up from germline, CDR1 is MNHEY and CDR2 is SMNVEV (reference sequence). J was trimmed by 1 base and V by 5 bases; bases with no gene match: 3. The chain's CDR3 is CASSPQGASNQPQHF. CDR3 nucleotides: TGTGCCAGCAGTCCACAGGGGGCAAGCAATCAGCCCCAGCATTTT.